The rows below give T cell receptor beta chains drawn from one sample of a study of T cells in tumors after PD-1 blockade. Clones were sequenced by immunoSEQ multiplex PCR, and TCRdb holds only the in-frame ones, with some missing. The data contain some 15,000 clones, roughly 80% of them singletons. Sequences were derived from PBMCs, sampled after anti-PD-1 treatment. The origin of the receptors is a human donor with basal cell carcinoma. Both conserved end residues are trimmed from each CDR3. The D gene is left open where the match is weak.

length	J	D	V	CDR3
13	TRBJ1-2	TRBD1	TRBV4-1	ASSQGQGTNYGYT
14	TRBJ2-5	NA	TRBV3-1/TRBV3-2	ASSPHTGKAKETQY
13	TRBJ2-2	NA	TRBV18	ASSPGAANTGELF
11	TRBJ1-4	NA	TRBV19	ASRDEGWEKLF
12	TRBJ2-7	NA	TRBV28	ASSLSYQDYEQY
13	TRBJ1-3	NA	TRBV18	ASSPAGGSGNTIY
11	TRBJ1-1	NA	TRBV18	ASSTNRNTEAF
13	TRBJ2-2	TRBD2	TRBV27	ASSFSGRATGELF
13	TRBJ2-7	NA	TRBV5-5	ASSLEGRADYEQY
14	TRBJ1-5	NA	TRBV5-1	ASSLGAGAGDQPQH
13	TRBJ1-2	NA	TRBV15	ATSRGGHTNYGYT
13	TRBJ2-2	TRBD2	TRBV30	ASRTSGANTGELF
11	TRBJ1-2	TRBD1	TRBV30	AWHRDRPYGYT
12	TRBJ1-4	NA	TRBV29-1	SVEDGGTGPKLF
13	TRBJ2-1	TRBD1	TRBV28	ASSFGTGARIEQF
12	TRBJ1-1	NA	TRBV6-1	ASTITSGGTEAF
12	TRBJ1-2	NA	TRBV6-6	ASSSDSPLYGYT
11	TRBJ1-5	NA	TRBV20-1	SASLDIYQPQH
12	TRBJ2-3	TRBD2	TRBV7-3	ASSLGGITDTQY
11	TRBJ1-2	NA	TRBV7-6	ASSLGAGVGYT
14	TRBJ2-5	NA	TRBV28	ASSLSALGAKETQY
11	TRBJ1-4	NA	TRBV7-6	ASSLYRGEKLF
13	TRBJ1-6	TRBD1	TRBV28	ASHIRAGGTSPLH